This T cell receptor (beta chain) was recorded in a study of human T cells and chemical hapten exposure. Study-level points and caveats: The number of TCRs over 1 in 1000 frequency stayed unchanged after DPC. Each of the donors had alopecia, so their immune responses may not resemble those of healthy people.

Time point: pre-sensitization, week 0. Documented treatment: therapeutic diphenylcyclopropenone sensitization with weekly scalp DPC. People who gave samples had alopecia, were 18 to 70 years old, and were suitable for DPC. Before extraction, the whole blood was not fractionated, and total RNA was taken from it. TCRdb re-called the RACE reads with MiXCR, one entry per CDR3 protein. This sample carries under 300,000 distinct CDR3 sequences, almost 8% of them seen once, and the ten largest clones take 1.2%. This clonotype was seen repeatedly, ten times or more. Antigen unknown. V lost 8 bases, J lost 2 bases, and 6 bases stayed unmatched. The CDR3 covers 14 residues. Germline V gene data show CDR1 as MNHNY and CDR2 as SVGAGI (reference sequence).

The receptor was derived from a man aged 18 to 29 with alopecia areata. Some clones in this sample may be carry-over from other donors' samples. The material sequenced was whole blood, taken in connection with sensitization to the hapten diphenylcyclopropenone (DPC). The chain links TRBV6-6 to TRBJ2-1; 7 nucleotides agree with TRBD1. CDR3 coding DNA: TGTGCCAGCCCCCAAACAGGGGCCTACAATGAGCAGTTCTTC. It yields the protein CASPQTGAYNEQFF.